The present TCR beta chain was sequenced within a study of T cells in Graves' hyperthyroidism and ophthalmopathy. Study-wide findings and caveats: Prediction of ophthalmopathy progression came a median around 7.1 months pre-onset.

TCR beta CDR3 region amplification was performed from RNA transcripts. When the TCR CDR3 underwent first-round RT-PCR, the HTBI primer set was used. TCRdb passed the multiplex PCR reads through MiXCR, listing each CDR3 protein once. The sample consists of hundreds of thousands of distinct CDR3 sequences, 15% to 20% of them appearing once. On this clonotype itself: Its antigen is undetermined.

Germline CDR1 reads WNHNN; CDR2 reads SYGVQD (reference sequence). The CDR3 extends over 11 amino acids. Trimming shortened V by 4 bases and J by 7 bases, and 8 bases separated the two germline ends. Patients affected by ophthalmopathy presented a Clinical Activity Score of at least 3, a NOSPECS grade of at least 4, and disease duration below 3 months. Uncontrolled infection, other autoimmune disease, pregnancy and lactation each barred patients from inclusion. The chain combines TRBV10-1 with TRBJ2-7, with D unresolved. The receptor's source is a man aged 35 to 55 with Graves' ophthalmopathy. The sequenced material came from blood. The CDR3 sequence is CASSAFTEQYF. CDR3 nucleotides: TGCGCCAGCAGTGCTTTTACGGAGCAGTACTTC.